The 25 T cell receptor beta chains below come from one sample, sequenced in a study of blood T cell repertoires in COVID-19. The protocol was immunoSEQ multiplex PCR, while the TCRdb copy is restricted to in-frame clones and leaves out a portion. The sample holds about 24,000 clones, 89% seen once. Sequenced: peripheral blood. The receptors were sampled from a woman in her 70s with active COVID-19.

This chain links TRBV7-2 with TRBJ2-1; 9 nucleotides agree with TRBD1. From germline, CDR1 is SGHTA and CDR2 FQGNSA. There are 15 residues in the CDR3. The trim removed 1 base at V and 7 bases at J, leaving 5 bases unmatched. For the CDR3, the DNA is TGTGCCAGCAGCTTAGGACAGGGGGGAGTTAATGAGCAGTTCTTC. Translation: CASSLGQGGVNEQFF.

The chain joins TRBV9 to TRBJ2-1; 14 nucleotides match TRBD2. V was clipped by 4 bases and J by 6 bases; unmatched bases: 6. Germline values: CDR1 SGDLS, CDR2 YYNGEE. The CDR3 sequence is 16 residues long. This CDR3 reads CASSYSGTSGGNEQFF. The CDR3 DNA sequence: TGTGCCAGCAGCTATTCCGGGACTAGCGGGGGCAATGAGCAGTTCTTC.

DNA of the CDR3: TGTGCCAGCAGCTCTGGACTACGTCAAGAGACCCAGTACTTC. This encodes CASSSGLRQETQYF. This chain joins TRBV7-3 and TRBJ2-5; tentative D call: TRBD2 (6 bases). Germline lookup yields CDR1 SGHTA and CDR2 FQGTGA. The CDR3 is 14 residues long. V was clipped by 4 bases and J by 2 bases, with 11 bases between them.

The V gene is TRBV7-6, the J gene TRBJ2-5; 9 positions agree with TRBD1. The CDR3 is 14 residues long. With 6 bases clipped from V and 5 bases from J, the junction kept 7 bases outside the gene matches. Germline V gene data show CDR1 as SGHVS and CDR2 as FNYEAQ. CDR3 DNA: TGTGCCAGCAGTACAGGGGGCGAGGGGGAGACCCAGTACTTC. Amino acids: CASSTGGEGETQYF.

V usage is TRBV7-2 and J usage is TRBJ1-2; D might be TRBD1 (5 bases). This CDR3 has 16 amino acids. V lost 1 base, J lost 0 bases, and 12 bases lay in between. The germline gives CDR1 SGHTA, CDR2 FQGNSA. The CDR3 is CASSLDPGRANYGYTF. The CDR3 DNA sequence: TGTGCCAGCAGCTTAGACCCAGGGAGGGCTAACTATGGCTACACCTTC.

The chain links TRBV6-4 to TRBJ1-2; TRBD1 matches 8 bases. Germline loops: CDR1 MRHNA, CDR2 SNTAGT. This CDR3 contains 12 residues. V trimming: 6 bases; J trimming: 10 bases; junction bases outside the gene matches: 7. The CDR3 DNA reads TGTGCCAGCAGGACAGGACAGGGACCCTACACCTTC. Protein product: CASRTGQGPYTF.

V gene TRBV19 combines with J gene TRBJ2-3; D perhaps matches TRBD1 (6 bases). This CDR3 is built from 15 residues. The germline V and J ends were trimmed by 4 bases and 1 base, with 12 bases remaining between them. Germline V CDR1 and CDR2: LNHDA, SQIVND (reference sequence). CDR3 nucleotide sequence: TGTGCCAGTAGTAGGACAGTTTCTGGCACAGATACGCAGTATTTT. This encodes CASSRTVSGTDTQYF.

The rearrangement joins TRBV5-4 to TRBJ2-1; TRBD2 matches 7 bases. CDR3 length: 13 amino acids. After removal of 9 bases from V and 6 bases from J, the junction contained 9 bases not matched to a gene. Germline loops: CDR1 SGHNT, CDR2 YYREEE (reference sequence). This CDR3 reads CATWGGAGNEQFF. In nucleotides, the CDR3 is TGTGCCACTTGGGGAGGGGCCGGCAATGAGCAGTTCTTC.

The chain carries TRBV5-1 and TRBJ2-6; 8 nucleotides match TRBD1. CDR3 length: 14 residues. V trimming: 0 bases; J trimming: 9 bases; junction bases outside the gene matches: 2. Per germline, CDR1 SGHRS and CDR2 YFSETQ. CDR3 coding DNA: TGCGCCAGCAGCTTGGGTGGGACAGGCAACGTCCTGACTTTC. Translating it yields CASSLGGTGNVLTF.

The chain employs TRBV7-2 and TRBJ2-2; D might be TRBD2 (6 bases). V lost 1 base, J lost 0 bases, and 12 bases lay in between. There are 17 residues in the CDR3. Per germline, CDR1 SGHTA and CDR2 FQGNSA. For the CDR3, the DNA is TGTGCCAGCAGCTTAGAATTATGGGACTCGAACACCGGGGAGCTGTTTTTT. Amino acid sequence: CASSLELWDSNTGELFF.

This rearrangement joins TRBV19 to TRBJ2-4; no clear D. The V gene lost 3 bases and the J gene lost 3 bases, with 12 bases spanning the gap. This CDR3 is built from 15 residues. Germline V gene sequence: CDR1 LNHDA, CDR2 SQIVND (reference sequence). The CDR3 nucleotides read TGTGCCAGTAGTATTTCGGGTAACGGCAAAAACATTCAGTACTTC. It yields the protein CASSISGNGKNIQYF.

The chain employs TRBV5-8 and TRBJ2-3, with D tentatively TRBD1 (6 bases). The CDR3 extends over 17 amino acids. Per germline, CDR1 SGHTS and CDR2 YDEGEE. The germline V and J ends were trimmed by 4 bases and 0 bases, with 18 bases remaining between them. DNA for the CDR3: TGTGCCAGCAGCCCGGGAACAGGGTTTGTTAGCACAGATACGCAGTATTTT. The encoded protein is CASSPGTGFVSTDTQYF.

The V gene is TRBV5-1, the J gene TRBJ2-3, with TRBD2 identical over 8 bases. The CDR3 contains 17 residues. After removal of 3 bases from V and 0 bases from J, the junction contained 9 bases not matched to a gene. Looked up from germline, CDR1 is SGHRS and CDR2 is YFSETQ. CDR3 loop: CASSSNSGGPSTDTQYF. The CDR3 region has the DNA TGCGCCAGCAGCTCAAACAGCGGGGGCCCTAGCACAGATACGCAGTATTTT.

The sample holds a few counts of this clone. V usage is TRBV2 and J usage is TRBJ1-2; tentatively, D is TRBD1 (6 bases). Germline CDR1 and CDR2: SNHLY and FYNNEI. The CDR3 extends over 12 amino acids. V was trimmed by 6 bases and J by 8 bases, leaving 13 bases between them. The CDR3 DNA follows: TGTGCCAGCAGGGAACAGGGCATCGGCTACACCTTC. Protein: CASREQGIGYTF.

The gene calls are TRBV24-1 and TRBJ1-1; a weak D match, TRBD1 (5 bases). Trimming took 5 bases from V and 7 from J, leaving 13 bases between them. The V gene's germline CDR1 is KGHDR and CDR2 SFDVKD. The CDR3 is 13 amino acids. CDR3 region: CATSAGIGFEAFF. The CDR3 bases are TGTGCCACCAGTGCAGGGATCGGGTTTGAAGCTTTCTTT.

The rearrangement uses TRBV5-1 and TRBJ2-5, with 9 positions matching TRBD1. The CDR3 totals 14 residues. Germline CDR1 reads SGHRS; CDR2 reads YFSETQ. The J segment lost 2 bases and the V segment lost 5 bases, leaving 4 bases of the junction unmatched. This chain's CDR3 is CASRGTGSQETQYF. The CDR3 coding sequence is TGCGCCAGCAGAGGGACAGGGTCTCAAGAGACCCAGTACTTC.

The gene calls are TRBV7-7 and TRBJ2-7; TRBD1 aligns across 8 bases. Germline V CDR1 and CDR2: SSHAT, FNYEAQ (reference sequence). V was pared by 5 bases and J by 3 bases, with 3 bases of the junction left unmatched. The CDR3 runs 13 residues. The CDR3: CASSATGDYEQYF. The CDR3, as DNA: TGTGCCAGCAGCGCGACAGGGGACTACGAGCAGTACTTC.

The rearrangement links TRBV21-1 to TRBJ2-7; TRBD2 is taken as the D call from the table, unchecked against the DNA. TRBV21-1 is noted as a pseudogene. The CDR3 consists of 17 residues. The CDR3 DNA reads as TGTGCCAGCAGCAAAGGATGTGGGGGGGAACCTTCCTACGAGCAGTACTTC. Its translation is CASSKGCGGEPSYEQYF.

The rearrangement joins TRBV5-1 to TRBJ2-3; 9 positions agree with TRBD2. This CDR3 region has 16 residues. Germline CDR1 and CDR2: SGHRS and YFSETQ. Trimming took 6 bases from V and 2 from J; bases not matched to a gene: 10. In DNA, the CDR3 is TGCGCCAGCACCGAGTTCGAGCGGGGGGCCACAGATACGCAGTATTTT. Residues: CASTEFERGATDTQYF. Looking up the rest from reference TRBV5-1 and TRBJ2-3 gives the full variable domain: KAGVTQTPRYLIKTRGQQVTLSCSPISGHRSVSWYQQTPGQGLQFLFEYFSETQRNKGNFPGRFSGRQFSNSRSEMNVSTLELGDSALYLCASTEFERGATDTQYFGPGTRLTVL.

The rearrangement joins TRBV2 to TRBJ1-2; D not certain. The V gene's germline CDR1 is SNHLY and CDR2 FYNNEI. Trimming took 2 bases from V and 4 from J, leaving 8 bases between them. CDR3 length: 13 residues. CDR3 amino acids: CASSERGIYGYTF. CDR3 sequence (DNA): TGTGCCAGCAGTGAACGAGGGATCTATGGCTACACCTTC.

V is TRBV7-2 and J is TRBJ2-1; TRBD2 aligns across 8 bases. Germline V gene sequence: CDR1 SGHTA, CDR2 FQGNSA. V dropped 5 bases and J dropped 2; count of bases not matched to a gene: 8. The CDR3 loop spans 16 amino acids. In DNA form, the CDR3 reads TGTGCCAGCAGCCGGGTGGGAGCGGGGGCCTACAATGAGCAGTTCTTC. Translation gives CASSRVGAGAYNEQFF.

This clone has only a few counts. The chain has TRBV7-3 and TRBJ1-1; 9 nucleotides agree with TRBD1. The J segment lost 4 bases and the V segment lost 2 bases, leaving 5 bases of the junction unmatched. Germline values: CDR1 SGHTA, CDR2 FQGTGA. CDR3 size: 15 residues. The CDR3 region is CASSLRAQGATEAFF. The DNA of the CDR3 is TGTGCCAGCAGCTTACGGGCACAGGGGGCCACTGAAGCTTTCTTT.

This rearrangement joins TRBV4-2 to TRBJ2-7, with 10 nucleotides matching TRBD2. V dropped 1 base and J dropped 0; count of bases not matched to a gene: 3. Germline assignment: CDR1 LGHNA and CDR2 YNFKEQ. This CDR3 region has 16 residues. The chain's CDR3 is CASSQASGGDSYEQYF. CDR3 nucleotides: TGTGCCAGCAGCCAAGCCAGCGGGGGGGACTCCTACGAGCAGTACTTC.

This rearrangement joins TRBV4-2 to TRBJ2-7, with TRBD2 matching over 9 bases. This CDR3 is 15 amino acids long. V was clipped by 4 bases and J by 5 bases; unmatched bases: 9. Germline V gene lookup returns CDR1 LGHNA and CDR2 YNFKEQ. The chain's CDR3 is CASSPPWRGGNEQYF. CDR3 bases: TGTGCCAGCAGCCCCCCCTGGCGGGGGGGCAACGAGCAGTACTTC.

The chain combines TRBV6-5 with TRBJ1-5; D is unresolved. Germline V lookup: CDR1 MNHEY, CDR2 SVGAGI. The V gene lost 1 base and the J gene lost 6 bases, with 7 bases spanning the gap. CDR3 size: 13 residues. CDR3: CASSYFLGQPQHF. CDR3 DNA sequence: TGTGCCAGCAGTTACTTTCTCGGTCAGCCCCAGCATTTT.